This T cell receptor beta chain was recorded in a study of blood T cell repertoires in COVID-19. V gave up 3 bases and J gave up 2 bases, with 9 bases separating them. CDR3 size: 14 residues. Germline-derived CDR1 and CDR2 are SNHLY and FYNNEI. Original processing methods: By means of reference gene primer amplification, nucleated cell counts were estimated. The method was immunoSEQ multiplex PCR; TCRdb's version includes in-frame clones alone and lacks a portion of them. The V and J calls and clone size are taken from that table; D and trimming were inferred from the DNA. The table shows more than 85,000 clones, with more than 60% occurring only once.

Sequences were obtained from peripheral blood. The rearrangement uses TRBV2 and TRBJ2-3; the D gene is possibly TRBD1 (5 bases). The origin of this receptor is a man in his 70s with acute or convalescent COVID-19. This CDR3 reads CASSETTATDTQYF. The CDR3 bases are TGTGCCAGCAGTGAGACGACAGCCACAGATACGCAGTATTTT.